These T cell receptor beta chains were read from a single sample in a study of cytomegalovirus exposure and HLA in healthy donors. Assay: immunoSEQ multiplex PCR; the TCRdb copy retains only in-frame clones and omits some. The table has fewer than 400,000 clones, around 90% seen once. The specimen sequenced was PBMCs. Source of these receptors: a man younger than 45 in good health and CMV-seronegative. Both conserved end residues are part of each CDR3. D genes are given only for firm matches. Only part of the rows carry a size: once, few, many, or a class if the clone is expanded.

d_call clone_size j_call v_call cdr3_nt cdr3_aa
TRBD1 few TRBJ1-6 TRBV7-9 TGTGCCAGCAGTCCACCCGCAGGGGGCGGGTCACCCCTCCACTTT CASSPPAGGGSPLHF
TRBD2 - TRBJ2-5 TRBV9 TGTGCCAGCAGCGGGGGACTAGCGGGAGAGACCCAGTACTTC CASSGGLAGETQYF
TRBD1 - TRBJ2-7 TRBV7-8 TGTGCCAGCAGCCGACGGGACAGGGGGCTAAACGAGCAGTACTTC CASSRRDRGLNEQYF
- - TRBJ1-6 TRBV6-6 TGTGCCAGCATCACCTCCGGTTCACCCCTCCACTTT CASITSGSPLHF
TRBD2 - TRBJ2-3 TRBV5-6 TGTGCCAGCAGCTTCGCAGCGGGGGTTACTAGCACAGATACGCAGTATTTT CASSFAAGVTSTDTQYF
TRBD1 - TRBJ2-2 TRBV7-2 TGTGCCAGCAGCACCGACAGGGGGAACACCGGGGAGCTGTTTTTT CASSTDRGNTGELFF
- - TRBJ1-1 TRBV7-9 TGTGCCAGCAGCTTTTCGGGGGGACTTAACACTGAAGCTTTCTTT CASSFSGGLNTEAFF
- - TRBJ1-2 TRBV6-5 TGTGCCAGCGCTGTAAACAGGGTGAACTATGGCTACACCTTC CASAVNRVNYGYTF
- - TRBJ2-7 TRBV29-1 TGCAGCGTTGTGGACATATTCTCCTACGAGCAGTACTTC CSVVDIFSYEQYF
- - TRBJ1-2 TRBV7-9 TGTGCCAGCAGCCAGTCCTCGTATCATGGCTACACCTTC CASSQSSYHGYTF
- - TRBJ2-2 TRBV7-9 TGTGCCAGCACCCCCCCTCGCGGAAAAGATAACACCGGGGAGCTGTTTTTT CASTPPRGKDNTGELFF
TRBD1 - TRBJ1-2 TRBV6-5 TGTGCCAGCAGTGACCGGGACAGGGTCAGGGGCTACACCTTC CASSDRDRVRGYTF
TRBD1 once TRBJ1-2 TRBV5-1 TGCGCCAGCAGCACCAGGGACAGAGACTCGGGGGGCTACACCTTC CASSTRDRDSGGYTF
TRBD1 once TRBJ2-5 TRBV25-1 TGTGCCAGCAGTGAAGGCCAGGGGGTGCTGATGAGAACCCAGTACTTC CASSEGQGVLMRTQYF
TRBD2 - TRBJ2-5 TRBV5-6 TGTGCCAGCAGCTTGGCGGGGGGGGCTGACGAGACCCAGTACTTC CASSLAGGADETQYF
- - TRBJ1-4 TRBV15 TGTGCCACCAGCAGAGATCTAGGCAATGAAAAACTGTTTTTT CATSRDLGNEKLFF
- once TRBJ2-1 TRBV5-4 TGTGCCAGCAGCTTACTAACTAGCAATGAGCAGTTCTTC CASSLLTSNEQFF
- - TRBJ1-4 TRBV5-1 TGCGCCAGCAGCCAGAGACAGGCGGAAACTAATGAAAAACTGTTTTTT CASSQRQAETNEKLFF
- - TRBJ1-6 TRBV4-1 TGCGCCAGCAGCCAAGATACCCAGGGGCCTAATTCACCCCTCCACTTT CASSQDTQGPNSPLHF
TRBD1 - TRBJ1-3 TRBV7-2 TGTGCCAGCAGCTTAGTTTCGGGACAGGGAAACACCATATATTTT CASSLVSGQGNTIYF
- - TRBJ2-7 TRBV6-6 TGTGCCAGCAGTTACTCCGGGGTCTACGAGCAGTACTTC CASSYSGVYEQYF
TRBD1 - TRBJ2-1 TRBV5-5 TGTGCCAGCAGCGGGCCCGGGACAGGGTTCTCCTACAATGAGCAGTTCTTC CASSGPGTGFSYNEQFF
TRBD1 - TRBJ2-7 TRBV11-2 TGTGCCAGCAGCAGACAGGGTCACGAGCAGTACTTC CASSRQGHEQYF
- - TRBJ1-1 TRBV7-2 TGTGCCAGCAGCTTACGGGGCACTGAAGCTTTCTTT CASSLRGTEAFF
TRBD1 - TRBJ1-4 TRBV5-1 TGCGCCAGCAGCCTACAGGGGTTCAATGAAAAACTGTTTTTT CASSLQGFNEKLFF
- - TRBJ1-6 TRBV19 TGTGCCAGTAGACCGACAGAGTATAATTCACCCCTCCACTTT CASRPTEYNSPLHF
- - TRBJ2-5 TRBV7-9 TGTGCCAGCAGCTTAAAAGTCCAGGTCGGAGAGACCCAGTACTTC CASSLKVQVGETQYF
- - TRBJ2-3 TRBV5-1 TGCGCCAGCAGCCATCAGGGCTTCGGCACAGATACGCAGTATTTT CASSHQGFGTDTQYF
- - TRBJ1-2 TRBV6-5 TGTGCCAGCAGTTACTTCAACAGGGCCGGCTACACCTTC CASSYFNRAGYTF
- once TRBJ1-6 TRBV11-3 TGTGCCAGCAGCTTGGGACTGATTAATTCACCCCTCCACTTT CASSLGLINSPLHF